This passage covers 16 T cell receptor beta chains from one sample sequenced in a study of CD8+CD57+ T cells in acquired aplastic anemia. Investigators profiled TCR beta VDJ and CDR3 from genomic DNA template. MiXCR, applied by TCRdb to the reads, yields one record per CDR3 protein. This table holds some 150,000 distinct CDR3 sequences, approximately 41% found once. The material sequenced was sorted CD4+, CD8+, or CD8+CD57+ T cells (not recorded which) from PBMCs. These TCRs come from a human donor in good health, serving as a control.

The table lists this clonotype with many counts. The chain uses TRBV6-1 and TRBJ1-5; D unclear. The CDR3 contains 15 residues. Germline CDR1 is MNHNS and CDR2 is SASEGT. V lost 4 bases and J 6 bases, leaving 16 bases between the germline ends. CDR3 residues: CASSGTTSPGQPQHF. The CDR3 DNA reads as TGTGCCAGCAGTGGGACGACATCACCAGGTCAGCCCCAGCATTTT.

In this sample, this clonotype turned up many times. This chain links TRBV25-1 with TRBJ1-4; D gene uncertain. The length of the CDR3 is 14 residues. V lost 7 bases and J lost 8, with 17 bases in between. Looked up from germline, CDR1 is MGHDK and CDR2 is SYGVNS. In DNA form, the CDR3 reads TGTGCCAGCACCGCAGGTTTGACTGCCGAAAAACTGTTTTTT. Translated, it gives CASTAGLTAEKLFF.

The chain links TRBV30 to TRBJ2-7; either TRBD1 or TRBD2 may supply D (5 bases each). The germline V gene encodes CDR1 GTSNPN and CDR2 SVGIG (reference sequence). The V and J ends lost 7 bases and 3 bases respectively, with 16 bases between them. This CDR3 has 13 amino acids. CDR3 DNA: TGTGCCTCCGCCCGGGACCAAAGCTACGAGCAGTACTTC. Amino acids: CASARDQSYEQYF.

This chain links TRBV7-2 with TRBJ1-6, with D perhaps TRBD1 (6 bases). Germline CDR1 and CDR2: SGHTA and FQGNSA. This CDR3 comprises 15 residues. The V and J ends lost 0 bases and 9 bases respectively, with 12 bases between them. Here the CDR3 reads CASSLARDIGSPLHF. CDR3 DNA sequence: TGTGCCAGCAGCTTAGCCCGGGACATTGGTTCACCCCTCCACTTT.

This clonotype was seen ten or more times. Germline is not matched at one junction end, which may reflect a read error. The CDR3: CASSDSLEANNHF. The CDR3, as DNA: TGTGCCAGCAGCGACTCCCTAGAGGCGAACAACCACTTC. This chain uses TRBV6-4 with TRBJ2-5; the D is unclear. Germline lookup yields CDR1 MRHNA and CDR2 SNTAGT. The CDR3 is 13 amino acids.

This clonotype was counted ten times or more. The chain combines TRBV5-1 with TRBJ2-7; 10 nucleotides line up with TRBD2. V dropped 0 bases and J dropped 5; count of bases not matched to a gene: 5. This CDR3 contains 15 residues. The germline V gene encodes CDR1 SGHRS and CDR2 YFSETQ. The CDR3 is CASSLALGLADEQYF. DNA for the CDR3: TGCGCCAGCAGCTTGGCCTTAGGACTAGCGGACGAGCAGTACTTC.

In its sample, this clonotype was seen many times. The rearrangement joins TRBV7-9 to TRBJ1-2, with D hard to call. Germline CDR1 and CDR2: SEHNR and FQNEAQ (reference sequence). V shed 2 bases and J shed 7 bases, with 8 bases lying between them. The CDR3 runs to 12 residues. CDR3 in amino acids: CASSLSSGGYTF. The CDR3 bases are TGTGCCAGCAGCTTAAGTAGTGGTGGCTACACCTTC.

At least ten counts were recorded for this clonotype. This rearrangement joins TRBV7-2 to TRBJ2-1; possibly TRBD2 for D (5 bases). The CDR3 contains 16 residues. Trimming pared 1 base from V and 6 bases from J, leaving 16 bases between. Germline loops: CDR1 SGHTA, CDR2 FQGNSA. CDR3 loop: CASSLVGLRGFNEQFF. DNA of the CDR3: TGTGCCAGCAGCTTAGTGGGCCTACGGGGTTTCAATGAGCAGTTCTTC. Looking up the rest from reference TRBV7-2 and TRBJ2-1 gives the full variable domain: GAGVSQSPSNKVTEKGKDVELRCDPISGHTALYWYRQSLGQGLEFLIYFQGNSAPDKSGLPSDRFSAERTGGSVSTLTIQRTQQEDSAVYLCASSLVGLRGFNEQFFGPGTRLTVL.

In regard to this clonotype: This may arise from a read error, as a much more abundant clone is one base away. J is TRBJ1-6 and V is TRBV14; D unresolved. Germline lookup yields CDR1 SGHDN and CDR2 FVKESK. This CDR3 comprises 14 residues. CDR3 in amino acids: CASSHETYNSPLYF. DNA for the CDR3: TGTGCCAGCAGCCATGAGACCTATAATTCACCCCTCTACTTT.

This chain connects TRBV4-1 to TRBJ2-5; 8 bases match TRBD2. Germline lookup yields CDR1 MGHRA and CDR2 YSYEKL. The CDR3 is 16 residues long. Germline trimming cut 0 bases from V and 5 bases from J; bases unmatched to any gene: 8. The DNA of the CDR3 is TGCGCCAGCAGCCAAGATCCGGGAGGGGGATGGGAGACCCAGTACTTC. It translates to CASSQDPGGGWETQYF.

Ten or more counts support this clonotype. V gene TRBV30 combines with J gene TRBJ2-1; 7 bases are a match to TRBD1. The CDR3 spans 12 residues. The germline V gene has CDR1 GTSNPN and CDR2 SVGIG (reference sequence). The V gene end was trimmed by 3 bases and the J gene end by 10 bases; junction bases not matched to a gene: 6. The DNA for the CDR3 is TGTGCCTGGAGCAGACAGGGAATGGAGCAGTTCTTC. Its protein is CAWSRQGMEQFF.

This clonotype was picked up one time. The gene calls are TRBV25-1 and TRBJ2-3; 8 nucleotides match TRBD2. This CDR3 comprises 14 residues. CDR1 is MGHDK, CDR2 SYGVNS, per germline. V shed 8 bases, J shed 0 bases, and the junction held 4 bases outside the gene matches. This chain's CDR3 is CASAGGLSTDTQYF. The CDR3, as DNA: TGTGCCAGCGCGGGGGGCCTAAGCACAGATACGCAGTATTTT.

The table lists this clonotype with many counts. This chain links TRBV20-1 with TRBJ2-7; the D is unclear. The CDR3 runs 10 residues. V was cut by 6 bases and J by 3 bases, with 6 bases left in between. CDR1 is DFQATT and CDR2 is SNEGSKA in the germline V gene (reference sequence). This CDR3 is CSASGYEQYF. For the CDR3, the DNA is TGCAGTGCCTCCGGCTACGAGCAGTACTTC.

This clonotype was detected many times. V is TRBV11-2 and J is TRBJ2-7, with D maybe TRBD2 (6 bases). Trimming shortened V by 5 bases and J by 0 bases, and 14 bases separated the two germline ends. This CDR3 has 15 amino acids. CDR1 and CDR2 (germline): SGHAT, FQNNGV. CDR3 protein: CASSPWDFHSYEQYF. DNA for the CDR3: TGTGCCAGCAGCCCCTGGGACTTCCACTCCTACGAGCAGTACTTC.

As to this clonotype: A read error may produce the germline difference seen at one junction end. The rearrangement joins TRBV30 to TRBJ1-1; perhaps TRBD1 as D (6 bases). The CDR3 spans 11 residues. The germline gives CDR1 GTSNPN, CDR2 SVGIG (reference sequence). CDR3 coding DNA: TGTGCCTCCAGGGGTAACACTGAAGCTTACTTT. Translated, it gives CASRGNTEAYF.

The table lists this clonotype with a few counts. The chain carries TRBV30 and TRBJ1-2; 9 positions match TRBD1. Per the germline V gene, CDR1 is GTSNPN and CDR2 is SVGIG (reference sequence). CDR3 length: 11 amino acids. With V trimmed by 5 bases and J by 8 bases, 3 bases remained unmatched. CDR3 DNA: TGTGCCTGGGCGGACAGGGGCGGCTACACCTTC. It encodes CAWADRGGYTF. Full variable domain (rest looked up from reference TRBV30 and TRBJ1-2): SQTIHQWPATLVQPVGSPLSLECTVEGTSNPNLYWYRQAAGRGLQLLFYSVGIGQISSEVPQNLSASRPQDRQFILSSKKLLLSDSGFYLCAWADRGGYTFGSGTRLTVV.